One and the same sample provided the 10 T cell receptor beta chains below, sequenced in a study of T cells in women clearing cervical HPV infection. Sequencing used immunoSEQ multiplex PCR; TCRdb keeps in-frame clones, though not all of them. There are around 35,000 clones in the sample, with roughly 4% held by the top ten. Sequencing was done on a sample of blood buffy coat. The receptors here all came from a woman between 18 and 70 years old with a cervical HPV16 infection that either progressed to CIN3+ or cleared (not recorded which).

On this clone itself: The read falls 3 residues short of the CDR3 end, and the missing part is taken from the germline J gene. The chain carries TRBV12-3 or TRBV12-4 and TRBJ2-7; D is possibly TRBD1 (5 bases). The CDR3 sequence is 12 residues long. Trimming pared 6 bases from V and 4 bases from J, leaving 10 bases between. CDR3 sequence reads: CASSPRAYEQYF. The sequenced part of the CDR3 DNA is TGTGCCAGCAGCCCCAGGGCGTACGAG.

Remarks on this clone: The read terminates 3 residues before the CDR3 end, so the remaining end is supplied by the germline J gene. V is TRBV6-2 or TRBV6-3 and J is TRBJ2-7, with TRBD1 matching 11 bases. Germline V gene sequence: CDR1 MNHEY, CDR2 SVGEGT. CDR3 length equals 15 residues. V gave up 6 bases and J gave up 0 bases; unmatched junction bases: 4. CDR3 DNA (partial): TGTGCCAGCAGCCCCGGACAGGGGGCCTCCTACGAG. It translates to CASSPGQGASYE. The whole CDR3 protein reads CASSPGQGASYEQYF.

On this clone: The sequence runs out 3 residues before the end of the CDR3; the remainder is reconstructed from the germline J gene. The chain employs TRBV5-1 and TRBJ1-2; D possibly corresponds to TRBD1 (6 bases). CDR1 and CDR2 from the germline V gene are SGHRS and YFSETQ. The CDR3 totals 16 residues. Deletions cut 0 bases from V and 4 bases from J, with 16 bases between. The CDR3 loop reads CASSLGPQTGLYGYTF. The part of the CDR3 DNA that was read is TGCGCCAGCAGCTTGGGACCTCAGACAGGACTCTATGGC. Drawing the rest from reference TRBV5-1 and TRBJ1-2, the complete variable domain is KAGVTQTPRYLIKTRGQQVTLSCSPISGHRSVSWYQQTPGQGLQFLFEYFSETQRNKGNFPGRFSGRQFSNSRSEMNVSTLELGDSALYLCASSLGPQTGLYGYTFGSGTRLTVV.

Points on this clone: The read ends 3 residues before the CDR3 terminus; that terminus is restored from the germline J gene. This chain links TRBV29-1 with TRBJ1-1; D is unresolved. The CDR3 is 14 amino acids. The V end lost 4 bases, the J end lost 4 bases, and 16 bases lay between the germline ends. From germline, CDR1 is SQVTM and CDR2 ANQGSEA. CDR3 region: CSVAPQAGGTEAFF. The part of the CDR3 DNA that was read is TGCAGCGTTGCCCCCCAGGCGGGCGGCACTGAA.

Comments on this clone: The read terminates 3 residues ahead of where the CDR3 ends, so the germline J gene completes it. The J gene is TRBJ2-4, the V gene TRBV30, with TRBD2 identical over 10 bases. This CDR3 is built from 16 residues. CDR1 is GTSNPN and CDR2 is SVGIG in the germline V gene (reference sequence). CDR3 residues: CAWRDTRRKRGGPQYF. The sequenced CDR3 bases are TGTGCCTGGAGGGATACTAGAAGAAAGCGGGGGGGACCT. Filled out from reference TRBV30 and TRBJ2-4, the complete variable domain reads SQTIHQWPATLVQPVGSPLSLECTVEGTSNPNLYWYRQAAGRGLQLLFYSVGIGQISSEVPQNLSASRPQDRQFILSSKKLLLSDSGFYLCAWRDTRRKRGGPQYFGAGTRLSVL.

On this clone itself: The read comes to an end 3 residues before the CDR3 does, leaving the germline J gene to fill in the end. V is TRBV12-5 and J is TRBJ2-7; 10 bases are a match to TRBD2. In germline, CDR1 is LGHNT, CDR2 FRNRAP. With 6 bases clipped from V and 6 bases from J, the junction kept 8 bases outside the gene matches. CDR3 size: 14 residues. CDR3 DNA (partial): TGTGCTAGTGGACAGAGGGGACTAGCGATCGAG. Its translation is CASGQRGLAIE. The full CDR3 sequence reads CASGQRGLAIEQYF. The variable domain in full, with the rest retrieved from reference TRBV12-5 and TRBJ2-7, is DARVTQTPRHKVTEMGQEVTMRCQPILGHNTVFWYRQTMMQGLELLAYFRNRAPLDDSGMPKDRFSAEMPDATLATLKIQPSEPRDSAVYFCASGQRGLAIEQYFGPGTRLTVT.

Details on this clone: The read stops 3 residues short of the end of the CDR3; the missing end is completed from the germline J gene. Other DNA sequences of this sample code for an identical CDR3. This chain uses TRBV7-2 with TRBJ1-3; 8 bases map to TRBD1. J gave up 3 bases and V 3 bases, and 1 base lay outside the gene matches. Per the germline V gene, CDR1 is SGHTA and CDR2 is FQGNSA. This CDR3 spans 14 amino acids. Here the CDR3 reads CASSLTGVGNTIYF. The sequenced part of the CDR3 DNA is TGTGCCAGCAGCTTGACAGGGGTTGGAAACACC.

About this clone itself: The read gets to within 3 residues of the CDR3 end, and the germline J gene fills in the rest. The rearrangement joins TRBV2 to TRBJ1-1, with 9 positions matching TRBD1. There are 13 residues in the CDR3. Trimming removed 6 bases from V and 1 base from J; junction bases left unmatched: 0. Germline V gene lookup returns CDR1 SNHLY and CDR2 FYNNEI. The CDR3 bases that were read are TGTGCCAGCAGGGACAGGGGGAACACTGAA. This codes for CASRDRGNTE. From start to end, the CDR3 is CASRDRGNTEAFF.

About this clone: The read finishes 3 residues shy of the CDR3 end, and the germline J gene is used to complete it. The chain joins TRBV6-2 or TRBV6-3 to TRBJ1-1; a possible D gene is TRBD1 (5 bases). This CDR3 has 15 amino acids. The germline gives CDR1 MNHEY, CDR2 SVGEGT. Trimming cost V 6 bases and J 0 bases, with 14 bases left between them. The CDR3 bases that were read are TGTGCCAGCAGCTTGACAGTAACCATGAACACTGAA. Protein product: CASSLTVTMNTE. From start to end, the CDR3 is CASSLTVTMNTEAFF.

In the case of this clone: The read terminates 3 residues ahead of where the CDR3 ends, so the germline J gene completes it. This chain links TRBV28 with TRBJ2-7, with a weak D call TRBD1 (5 bases). This CDR3 contains 17 residues. From germline, CDR1 is MDHEN and CDR2 SYDVKM. Trimming cost V 7 bases and J 3 bases, with 25 bases left between them. The sequenced part of the CDR3 DNA is TGTGCCAGCACCTTAGGGGTACGACCGCAACTTTTCTACGAG. This encodes CASTLGVRPQLFYE. The whole CDR3 is CASTLGVRPQLFYEQYF.